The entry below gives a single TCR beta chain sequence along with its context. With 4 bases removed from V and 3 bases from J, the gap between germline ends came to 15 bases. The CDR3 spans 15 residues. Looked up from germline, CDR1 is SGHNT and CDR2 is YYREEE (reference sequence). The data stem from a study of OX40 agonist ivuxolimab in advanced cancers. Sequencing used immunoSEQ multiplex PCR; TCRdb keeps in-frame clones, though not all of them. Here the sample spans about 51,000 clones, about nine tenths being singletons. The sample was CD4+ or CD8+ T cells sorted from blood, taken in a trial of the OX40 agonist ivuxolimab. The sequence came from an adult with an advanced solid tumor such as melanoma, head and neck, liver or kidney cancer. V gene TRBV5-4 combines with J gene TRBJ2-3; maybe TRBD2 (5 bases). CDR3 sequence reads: CASSPSASGTDTQYF. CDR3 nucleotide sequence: TGTGCCAGCAGCCCTTCGGCCAGCGGAACAGATACGCAGTATTTT.